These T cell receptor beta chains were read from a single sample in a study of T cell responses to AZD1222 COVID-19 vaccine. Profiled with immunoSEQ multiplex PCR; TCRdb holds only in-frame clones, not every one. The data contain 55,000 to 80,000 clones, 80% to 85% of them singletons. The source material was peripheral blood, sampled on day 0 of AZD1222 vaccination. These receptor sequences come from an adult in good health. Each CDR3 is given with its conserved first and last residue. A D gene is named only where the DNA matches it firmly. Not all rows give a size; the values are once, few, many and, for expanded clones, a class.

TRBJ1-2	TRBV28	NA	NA	CASRLPSYGYTF	TGTGCCAGCAGACTACCCTCCTATGGCTACACCTTC
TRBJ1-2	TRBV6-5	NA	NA	CASSYGGLPYGYTF	TGTGCCAGCAGTTATGGGGGGTTGCCCTATGGCTACACCTTC
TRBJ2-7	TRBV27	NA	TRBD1	CASSFVGDRDYEQYF	TGTGCCAGCAGTTTCGTGGGGGACAGGGACTACGAGCAGTACTTC
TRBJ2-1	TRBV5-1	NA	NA	CASSLTGPGGNEQFF	TGCGCCAGCAGCCTGACAGGCCCCGGGGGCAATGAGCAGTTCTTC
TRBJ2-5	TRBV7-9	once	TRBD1	CASSLAWDSQETQYF	TGTGCCAGCAGCTTAGCGTGGGACAGTCAAGAGACCCAGTACTTC
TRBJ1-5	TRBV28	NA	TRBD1	CASSSGQGNQPQHF	TGTGCCAGCAGTTCGGGACAGGGTAATCAGCCCCAGCATTTT
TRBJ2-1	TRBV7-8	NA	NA	CASSFRRTAYNEQFF	TGTGCCAGCAGCTTCAGGCGGACCGCTTACAATGAGCAGTTCTTC
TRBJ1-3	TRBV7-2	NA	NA	CASSLDRAGNTIYF	TGTGCCAGCAGCTTAGACAGGGCTGGAAACACCATATATTTT
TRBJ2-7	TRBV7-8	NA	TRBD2	CASSPQTLSPSGYEQYF	TGTGCCAGCAGCCCACAGACTTTGTCGCCTAGCGGATACGAGCAGTACTTC
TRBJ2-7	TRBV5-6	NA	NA	CASSRGRIYEQYF	TGTGCCAGCAGCCGGGGACGTATCTACGAGCAGTACTTC
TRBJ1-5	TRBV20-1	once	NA	CSASPRVGNQPQHF	TGCAGTGCTAGTCCCAGGGTTGGCAATCAGCCCCAGCATTTT
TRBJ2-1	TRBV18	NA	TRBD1	CASSTTGAKGNEQFF	TGTGCCAGCTCTACGACAGGGGCCAAGGGCAATGAGCAGTTCTTC
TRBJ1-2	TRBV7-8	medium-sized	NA	CASSFAWTDYGYTF	TGTGCCAGCAGCTTCGCTTGGACAGATTATGGCTACACCTTC
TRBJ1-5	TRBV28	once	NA	CATKDRLNQPQHF	TGTGCCACCAAGGACAGACTGAATCAGCCCCAGCATTTT
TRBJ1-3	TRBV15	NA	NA	CATSRDFGAGESGNTIYF	TGTGCCACCAGCAGAGATTTCGGCGCAGGGGAGTCTGGAAACACCATATATTTT